The sequence of this TCR beta chain was determined in a study of shared T cell receptors in the human thymus (dated by TCRdb to the early 2020s). The study in broad terms: The study examined how self-reactive, shared T-cell receptor alpha chains are generated in the human thymus.

Receptor libraries were prepared by the immunoSEQ multiplex PCR assay. Held by TCRdb, this immuneACCESS table contains in-frame sequences only and omits some clones. Under half of the omission traces to an unresolved V gene where checked; the cause of the rest is unknown. A total of about 730,000 clones appear in this sample, 70% to 90% of them only once. Under 0.012% of the sample belongs to the ten largest clones. On this clone: Its antigen has not been determined. One base away there is no much larger clone; base qualities are not given.

Per the germline V gene, MNHNS is the CDR1 and SASEGT is the CDR2. The cysteine opens and the phenylalanine closes a CDR3 of 13 amino acids. CDR3 DNA only is kept here, 39 bases in frame from base 1. Here V drops 10 bases and J drops 4 bases, and the junction holds 7 bases not matched to any gene. The same sample was also used in a study of human thymus T cells. The second paper states: Donors were immunologically healthy infants undergoing open corrective cardiac surgery for congenital heart defects in Finland. The thymus tissue came from surgical resects taken out during corrective cardiac surgery. Biased V and J gene segment usage appeared to be present in both thymic and peripheral blood repertoires. The related research reported highly overlapping thymic TCR repertoires among unrelated individuals. The study characterized TCR alpha and beta repertoires from eight infant thymus samples and a few related peripheral blood samples. The cohort included more than 5 male and two female infants, with donor ages spanning 7 to 244 days. After being mechanically released from the tissue, thymocytes were kept at -70 degrees C in pellets of about 9-32 million cells. Genomic DNA was extracted from frozen cell pellets with a QIAsymphony instrument. Using the immunoSEQ multiplex PCR assay, the TCRB and TCRAD loci were amplified from a standardized quantity of quality-controlled genomic DNA. The amplicons covered the V(D)J region and were long enough to include the CDR3 and to identify the V and J genes. Through the commercial immunoSEQ service, the amplicons were sequenced on an Illumina platform. Primer bias and sequencing errors were corrected using previously described methods, and TCRAD and TCRB definitions followed the IMGT database. Analysis of the repertoires was done with immunoSEQ Analyzer 3.0 and VDJTools and included basic statistics, V/J segment usage, diversity estimates, rarefaction and pairwise overlap. Diversity was estimated using the Chao1, ChaoE, Efron-Thisted, Shannon and inverse Simpson indices, and was also estimated on datasets down-sampled to the size of the smallest sample. Repertoire overlap was assessed by strict matching of CDR3 nucleotide sequence, V gene and J gene, and clustering was done by Jaccard-based multidimensional scaling. On average, around 780,000 unique TCRB clonotypes were obtained from thymus samples, compared with some 84,000 from blood samples.

The V and J genes are TRBV6-1 and TRBJ1-3; 7 middle bases align to TRBD1. The sequencing input was thymocytes. The source is a girl under three years old with a congenital heart defect. Donor details come from another sample of the same person, matched by shared clones. The DNA is TGTGCCACTACGAGGGGGCCAGGAAACACCATATATTTT. This gives the protein CATTRGPGNTIYF.